This TCR beta chain stems from a study of T-cell reconstitution after alpha-beta-depleted transplantation in children. Germline CDR1 is SGHTA and CDR2 is FQGTGA. The CDR3 length is 15 residues. Unmatched junction bases numbered 4, after V lost 2 bases and J lost 6 bases. This clonotype has a count of ten or more. A library of TCRbeta sequences, prepared with unique molecular identifiers, was generated. TCRdb analysed the PCR reads with MiXCR anew, one entry per CDR3 protein. The table lists hundreds of thousands of distinct CDR3 sequences, 16% of them singletons. The genes are TRBV7-3 and TRBJ2-1, with 10 positions matching TRBD2. This material consisted of PBMCs from the stem cell graft donor, taken from the stem cell graft. The TCR comes from a human donor who donated a stem cell graft to a child with acute myeloid leukemia. The CDR3 DNA sequence: TGTGCCAGCAGCTTAGGACTAGCGGAATTCAATGAGCAGTTCTTC. Translated: CASSLGLAEFNEQFF. The variable domain in full, with the rest retrieved from reference TRBV7-3 and TRBJ2-1, is GAGVSQTPSNKVTEKGKYVELRCDPISGHTALYWYRQSLGQGPEFLIYFQGTGAADDSGLPNDRFFAVRPEGSVSTLKIQRTERGDSAVYLCASSLGLAEFNEQFFGPGTRLTVL.